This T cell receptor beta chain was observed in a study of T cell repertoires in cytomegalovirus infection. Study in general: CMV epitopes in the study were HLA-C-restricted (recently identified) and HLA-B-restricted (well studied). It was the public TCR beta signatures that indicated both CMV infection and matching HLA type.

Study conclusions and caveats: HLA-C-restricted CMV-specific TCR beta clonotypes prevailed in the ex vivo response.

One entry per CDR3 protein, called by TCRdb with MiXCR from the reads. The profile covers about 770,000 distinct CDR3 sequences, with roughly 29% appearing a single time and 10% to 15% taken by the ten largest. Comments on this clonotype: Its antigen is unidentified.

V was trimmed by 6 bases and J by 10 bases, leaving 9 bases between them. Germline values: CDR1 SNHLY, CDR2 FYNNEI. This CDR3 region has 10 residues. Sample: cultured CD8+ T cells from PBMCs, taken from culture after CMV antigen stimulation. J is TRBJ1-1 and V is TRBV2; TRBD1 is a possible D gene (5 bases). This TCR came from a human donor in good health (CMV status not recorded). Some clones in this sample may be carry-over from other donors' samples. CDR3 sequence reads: CASRGDLAFF. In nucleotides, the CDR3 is TGTGCCAGCAGAGGGGATCTAGCTTTCTTT.